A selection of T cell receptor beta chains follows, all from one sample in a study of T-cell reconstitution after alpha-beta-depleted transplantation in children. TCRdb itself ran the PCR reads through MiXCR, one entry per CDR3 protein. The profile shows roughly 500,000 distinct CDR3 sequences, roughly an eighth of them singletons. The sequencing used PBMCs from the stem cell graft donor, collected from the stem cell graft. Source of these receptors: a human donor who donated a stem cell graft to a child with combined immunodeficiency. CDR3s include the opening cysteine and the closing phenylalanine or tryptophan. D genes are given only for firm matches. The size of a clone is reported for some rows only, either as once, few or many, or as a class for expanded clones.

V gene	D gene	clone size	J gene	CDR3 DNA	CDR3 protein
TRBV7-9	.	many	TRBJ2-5	TGTGCCAGCAGCTTAGATGTCCACTCGGAGACCCAGTACTTC	CASSLDVHSETQYF
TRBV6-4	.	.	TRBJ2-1	TGTACCTTCCAAGGGGGGGGCCACTATCAAAGGGATGAGCAGTTCTTC	CTFQGGGHYQRDEQFF
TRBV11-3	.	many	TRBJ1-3	TGTGCCAGCAGCTTAGGGGACGGAGGAAACACCATATATTTT	CASSLGDGGNTIYF
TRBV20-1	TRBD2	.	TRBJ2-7	TGCAGTGCTGAAACTAGCGGGCCTACCTACGAGCAGTACTTC	CSAETSGPTYEQYF
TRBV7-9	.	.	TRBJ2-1	TGTGCCAGCAGCAACCCCCAGATAATTTCCTTTTTCGGTGAGCAGTTCTTC	CASSNPQIISFFGEQFF
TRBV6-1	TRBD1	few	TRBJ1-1	TGTGCCAGCAAGCGGGACAGGGGGCCGGGGACTGAAGCTTTCTTT	CASKRDRGPGTEAFF
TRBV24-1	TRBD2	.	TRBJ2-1	TGTGCCACCAGTGACCGTAGACTAGCGGGCGTCTCCTACAATGAGCAGTTCTTC	CATSDRRLAGVSYNEQFF
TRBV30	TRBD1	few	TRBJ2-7	TGTGCCTGGAGCCCCAACCTGCCGGGACAGGAGTACTTC	CAWSPNLPGQEYF
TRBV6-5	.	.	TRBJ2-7	TGTGCCAGCAGTTACTCGTCCGTGAACGAGCAGTACTTC	CASSYSSVNEQYF
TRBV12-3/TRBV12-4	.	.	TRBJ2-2	TGTGCCAGCAGTAACTCCGGCGGGGAGCTGTTTTTT	CASSNSGGELFF
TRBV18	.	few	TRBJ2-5	TGTGCCAGCTCACCAAATGGCCTGCAAGAGACCCAGTACTTC	CASSPNGLQETQYF
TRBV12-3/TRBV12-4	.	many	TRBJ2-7	TGTGCCAGCAGTTTATGGGGAATATCCTCCTACGAGCAGTACTTC	CASSLWGISSYEQYF
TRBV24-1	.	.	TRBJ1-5	TGTGCCACCAGTGATCCGCTAGTGAGCAATCAGCCCCAGCATTTT	CATSDPLVSNQPQHF
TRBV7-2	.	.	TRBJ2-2	TGTGCCAGCAGCTATACGTCCGGGGAGCTGTTTTTT	CASSYTSGELFF
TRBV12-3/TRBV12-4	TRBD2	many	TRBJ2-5	TGTGCCAGCAGTACTCGCACGGGACTAGCGGGAGAGACCCAGTACTTC	CASSTRTGLAGETQYF
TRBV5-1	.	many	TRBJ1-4	TGCGCCAGCAGCTTTGACAGCGGCGAAAAACTGTTTTTT	CASSFDSGEKLFF
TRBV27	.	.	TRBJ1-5	TGTGCCAGCAGTCAAAGCCTGGGGTATCAGCCCCAGCATTTT	CASSQSLGYQPQHF
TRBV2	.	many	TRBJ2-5	TGTGCCAGCAGTGAAGAGACCCAGTACTTC	CASSEETQYF
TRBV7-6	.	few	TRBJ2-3	TGTGCCAGCAGCCCCTCCCCGGCGGGGAGGACAGATACGCAGTATTTT	CASSPSPAGRTDTQYF
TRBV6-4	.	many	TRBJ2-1	TGTGCCAGCAGTGCAGAGGAAGGGACCTACAATGAGCAGTTCTTC	CASSAEEGTYNEQFF
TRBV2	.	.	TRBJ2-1	TGTGCCAGCAGAGACGGGATGGGGCAAGTCAGGCTCTTC	CASRDGMGQVRLF
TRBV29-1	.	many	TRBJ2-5	TGCAGCGTTGGTGGTCGATCAGTGGGCTCCCTGGATATAGGGACCCAGTACTTC	CSVGGRSVGSLDIGTQYF